This T cell receptor (beta chain) was sequenced during a study of Ad26.COV2.S vaccination and SARS-CoV-2 variants. V was pared by 3 bases and J by 4 bases, with 6 bases between. CDR3 length equals 12 residues. Germline loops: CDR1 LGHDT, CDR2 YNNKEL (reference sequence). Libraries were prepared by immunoSEQ multiplex PCR; TCRdb keeps only in-frame clonotypes and omits some of them. The sample has some 180,000 clones, approximately 90% seen once; the top ten hold 5% to 7%. Study-level points and caveats: CD8+ and CD4+ T cells specific for spike reportedly responded with substantial breadth after vaccination. Vaccinees showed greater spike-specific TCR breadth than placebo recipients. Estimates derived from TCR breadth and depth analyses may have underestimated total T cell responses.

Details on this clone: Its antigen remains unidentified.

This receptor was taken from a human donor who had recovered from COVID-19. The specimen was peripheral blood, collected after recovery from COVID-19. The chain joins TRBV3-1 (or the pseudogene TRBV3-2) to TRBJ2-5; no clear D. The CDR3, as DNA: TGTGCCAGCAGCCAGAACAGAGAGACCCAGTACTTC. Translation gives CASSQNRETQYF.